This T cell receptor beta chain came from a study of patients and donors after allogeneic stem cell transplantation. This clonotype has ten or more counts. The CDR3 runs to 15 residues. V was shortened by 8 bases and J by 3 bases, with 16 bases between the two germline ends. CDR1 is SEHNR and CDR2 is FQNEAQ in the germline V gene (reference sequence). TCRdb independently ran MiXCR on the RT-PCR reads; one entry per CDR3 protein. The data show about 87,000 distinct CDR3 sequences, less than 5% seen once. The sequence was obtained from a human donor who was either an allogeneic HSCT recipient or a stem cell or donor lymphocyte infusion donor (not recorded which). It is not recorded whose cells these are; they may come from a transplant donor. This rearrangement joins TRBV7-9 to TRBJ1-4; D remains ambiguous. Sequencing was carried out using blood, either unsorted or a sorted T cell fraction (not recorded which). In DNA, the CDR3 is TGTGCCAGCTCCCTTCCGGGGTCGCCTAATGAAAAACTGTTTTTT. Translation gives CASSLPGSPNEKLFF.